One and the same sample provided the 30 T cell receptor beta chains below, sequenced in a study of monozygotic twins with inflammatory bowel disease. TCRdb derives one entry per CDR3 protein from the 5' RACE reads, leaving out DNA. This sample's table has approximately 400,000 distinct CDR3 sequences. Source material: blood. The source of these receptors is a human donor with ulcerative colitis or Crohn's disease, or a healthy co-twin of an affected twin (not recorded which).

The chain is built from TRBV30 and TRBJ2-7; as DNA is missing, the TRBD1 call by TCRdb cannot be tested. CDR3 length equals 13 residues. CDR1 and CDR2 (germline): GTSNPN, SVGIG (reference sequence). This CDR3 reads CAWGLGGPYEQYF.

The rearrangement joins TRBV27 to TRBJ2-1; TCRdb gives TRBD2 as the D gene, but with no DNA this cannot be confirmed. The germline V gene encodes CDR1 MNHEY and CDR2 SMNVEV (reference sequence). The CDR3 extends over 15 amino acids. CDR3 region: CASSFSASGGGEQFF.

The V gene is TRBV7-2, the J gene TRBJ1-5. Germline CDR1 and CDR2: SGHTA and FQGNSA. This CDR3 has 13 amino acids. The CDR3 here is CASSLGGVEPQHF. Supplemented by reference TRBV7-2 and TRBJ1-5, the full variable domain reads GAGVSQSPSNKVTEKGKDVELRCDPISGHTALYWYRQSLGQGLEFLIYFQGNSAPDKSGLPSDRFSAERTGGSVSTLTIQRTQQEDSAVYLCASSLGGVEPQHFGDGTRLSIL.

The J gene is TRBJ2-1, the V gene TRBV7-2. Germline V gene sequence: CDR1 SGHTA, CDR2 FQGNSA. The CDR3 contains 16 residues. This chain's CDR3 is CASSQVGVELYNEQFF.

The V call is TRBV29-1, the J call TRBJ2-2. Germline V gene data show CDR1 as SQVTM and CDR2 as ANQGSEA. The CDR3 has 14 residues. The CDR3 sequence: CSVYGLANTGELFF.

J is TRBJ1-2 and V is TRBV7-2; TCRdb calls TRBD1, which cannot be checked without DNA. Germline CDR1 is SGHTA and CDR2 is FQGNSA. The CDR3 is made up of 14 amino acids. CDR3 protein: CASSLGVTGYGYTF. Full variable domain (rest looked up from reference TRBV7-2 and TRBJ1-2): GAGVSQSPSNKVTEKGKDVELRCDPISGHTALYWYRQSLGQGLEFLIYFQGNSAPDKSGLPSDRFSAERTGGSVSTLTIQRTQQEDSAVYLCASSLGVTGYGYTFGSGTRLTVV.

The CDR3 sequence: CASSIPTDRANYGYTF. The J gene is TRBJ1-2, the V gene TRBV19; the TRBD1 assignment by TCRdb is unverifiable without DNA. The CDR3 has 16 amino acids. Germline V gives CDR1 LNHDA, CDR2 SQIVND (reference sequence).

The chain joins TRBV7-8 to TRBJ2-3; TCRdb selects TRBD1, and the lack of DNA leaves this call unchecked. There are 14 residues in the CDR3. The germline V gene encodes CDR1 SGHVS and CDR2 FQNEAQ. The CDR3 reads CASSSQGATDTQYF. The complete variable domain, with remaining parts taken from reference TRBV7-8 and TRBJ2-3, reads GAGVSQSPRYKVAKRGQDVALRCDPISGHVSLFWYQQALGQGPEFLTYFQNEAQLDKSGLPSDRFFAERPEGSVSTLKIQRTQQEDSAVYLCASSSQGATDTQYFGPGTRLTVL.

V gene TRBV7-2 combines with J gene TRBJ2-7; without DNA, the TCRdb call of TRBD2 cannot be checked. The CDR3 covers 15 residues. The germline V gene has CDR1 SGHTA and CDR2 FQGNSA. CDR3 sequence reads: CASSLGLAFSYEQYF.

The rearrangement joins TRBV7-9 to TRBJ2-1; TCRdb names TRBD1, which stays unverified in the absence of DNA. The length of the CDR3 is 16 residues. CDR1 is SEHNR and CDR2 is FQNEAQ in the germline V gene (reference sequence). CDR3 sequence reads: CASSYLNGQGFNEQFF.

The chain joins TRBV14 to TRBJ1-6; TCRdb names TRBD1, which stays unverified in the absence of DNA. This CDR3 has 15 residues. In germline, CDR1 is SGHDN, CDR2 FVKESK. CDR3 region: CASSQVRGLQAPLHF.

The CDR3 here is CASSSIYEQYF. This chain joins TRBV7-2 and TRBJ2-7. The CDR3 length is 11 residues. Germline CDR1 and CDR2: SGHTA and FQGNSA.

This sequence joins TRBV7-2 and TRBJ1-1. The length of the CDR3 is 15 residues. Germline CDR1 SGHTA, CDR2 FQGNSA. The CDR3 reads CASSFNPGMNTEAFF.

The chain combines TRBV7-2 with TRBJ2-7; TCRdb returns TRBD2, unconfirmable since there is no DNA. This CDR3 has 15 amino acids. Germline CDR1 SGHTA, CDR2 FQGNSA. The chain's CDR3 is CASSLDAGRAAEQYF.

The gene calls are TRBV19 and TRBJ1-5; the TRBD1 assignment by TCRdb is unverifiable without DNA. Germline CDR1 reads LNHDA; CDR2 reads SQIVND (reference sequence). The CDR3 sequence is 17 residues long. CDR3: CASTRDTRKIRDQPQHF.

V and J are TRBV5-4 and TRBJ2-3; without DNA, the TCRdb call of TRBD1 cannot be checked. Per germline, CDR1 SGHNT and CDR2 YYREEE (reference sequence). The CDR3 has 14 amino acids. The CDR3 protein is CASSLGQNEDTQYF.

The chain joins TRBV19 to TRBJ1-1; the TCRdb D gene call, TRBD1, has no DNA to confirm it. CDR1 is LNHDA, CDR2 SQIVND, per germline (reference sequence). The CDR3 has 13 residues. The chain's CDR3 is CASTARGTTEAFF.

The chain joins TRBV7-9 to TRBJ2-1; TCRdb outputs TRBD2, but without DNA this stays unchecked. The germline gives CDR1 SEHNR, CDR2 FQNEAQ (reference sequence). The CDR3 is 13 residues long. CDR3 region: CASPAGGPNEQFF.

The rearrangement links TRBV5-1 to TRBJ1-1; TCRdb designates TRBD1, a call that cannot be tested without DNA. Looked up from germline, CDR1 is SGHRS and CDR2 is YFSETQ. This CDR3 spans 14 amino acids. The CDR3 reads CASSTDRENTEAFF.

This rearrangement joins TRBV3-1 to TRBJ2-1; TCRdb names TRBD2, which stays unverified in the absence of DNA. CDR3 size: 16 residues. Germline CDR1 is LGHDT and CDR2 is YNNKEL (reference sequence). The CDR3 spells CASSHRTSGSYNEQFF.

The chain carries TRBV7-2 and TRBJ2-2; TCRdb selects TRBD2, and the lack of DNA leaves this call unchecked. Germline CDR1 reads SGHTA; CDR2 reads FQGNSA. The CDR3 has 13 amino acids. The CDR3 sequence is CASSYAGGGELFF. The entire variable domain, with the rest obtained from reference TRBV7-2 and TRBJ2-2, is as follows: GAGVSQSPSNKVTEKGKDVELRCDPISGHTALYWYRQSLGQGLEFLIYFQGNSAPDKSGLPSDRFSAERTGGSVSTLTIQRTQQEDSAVYLCASSYAGGGELFFGEGSRLTVL.

The rearrangement joins TRBV27 to TRBJ2-6. The germline CDR1 and CDR2 sequences are MNHEY and SMNVEV (reference sequence). This CDR3 has 15 amino acids. The CDR3 here is CASSFQVSGANVLTF.

The chain links TRBV28 to TRBJ1-1; TCRdb's D call of TRBD1 is untestable without DNA. CDR1 and CDR2 (germline): MDHEN, SYDVKM. The CDR3 extends over 14 amino acids. CDR3: CASTSGGAVAEAFF.

The chain employs TRBV9 and TRBJ2-2; TCRdb lists TRBD2, though no DNA is available to test this call. CDR1 is SGDLS, CDR2 YYNGEE, per germline. CDR3 length equals 16 residues. The CDR3 protein is CASTRRMGTYTGELFF.

The rearrangement uses TRBV28 and TRBJ1-5. The CDR3 loop spans 15 amino acids. CDR1 and CDR2 from the germline V gene are MDHEN and SYDVKM. CDR3 region: CASSFQAGPNQPQHF.

The CDR3: CASSLEGVSDTEAFF. J is TRBJ1-1 and V is TRBV5-1; the D gene TCRdb calls, TRBD1, cannot be checked with no DNA. CDR3 length: 15 residues. CDR1 is SGHRS and CDR2 is YFSETQ in the germline V gene. Together with reference TRBV5-1 and TRBJ1-1, the CDR3 gives the full variable domain: KAGVTQTPRYLIKTRGQQVTLSCSPISGHRSVSWYQQTPGQGLQFLFEYFSETQRNKGNFPGRFSGRQFSNSRSEMNVSTLELGDSALYLCASSLEGVSDTEAFFGQGTRLTVV.

The gene calls are TRBV6-5 and TRBJ1-6; the D call of TRBD1 rests on TCRdb alone, since no DNA is present to check it. Per germline, CDR1 MNHEY and CDR2 SVGAGI. This CDR3 spans 15 amino acids. The CDR3 sequence: CASSFSRDRDSPLHF.

This sequence joins TRBV7-6 and TRBJ1-5; no DNA is available, so the TRBD1 call from TCRdb remains unchecked. The CDR3 covers 13 residues. Germline CDR1 is SGHVS and CDR2 is FNYEAQ. CDR3 residues: CASSLSPGRPQHF.

This chain connects TRBV19 to TRBJ2-1; TCRdb indicates TRBD2, and absent DNA this call remains unverified. From germline, CDR1 is LNHDA and CDR2 SQIVND (reference sequence). This CDR3 has 17 amino acids. The CDR3 is CASTSMRGRGRGNEQFF.

The gene calls are TRBV12-3 or TRBV12-4 and TRBJ2-1. The CDR3 runs 12 residues. CDR3 sequence reads: CASSSIGHEQFF.